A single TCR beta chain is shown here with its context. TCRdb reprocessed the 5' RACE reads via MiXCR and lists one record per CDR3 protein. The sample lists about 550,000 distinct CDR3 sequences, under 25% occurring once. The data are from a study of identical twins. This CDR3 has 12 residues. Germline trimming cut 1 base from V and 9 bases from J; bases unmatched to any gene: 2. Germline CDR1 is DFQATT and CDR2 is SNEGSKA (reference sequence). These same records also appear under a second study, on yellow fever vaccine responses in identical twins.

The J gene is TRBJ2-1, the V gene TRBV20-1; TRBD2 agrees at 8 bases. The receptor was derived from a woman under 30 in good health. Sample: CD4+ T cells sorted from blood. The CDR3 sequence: CSARGAGVEQFF. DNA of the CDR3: TGCAGTGCTAGAGGAGCGGGAGTTGAGCAGTTCTTC.